This T cell receptor beta chain was recorded in a study of T cell repertoires in cytomegalovirus infection. Study-wide background: Evidence of both CMV infection and a matching HLA type came from public TCR beta signatures. Study findings and constraints: Dominating the ex vivo response were TCR beta clonotypes that were CMV-specific and HLA-C-restricted. Cumulative frequency of public TCR beta families picked out carriers of CMV plus the relevant HLA.

This clonotype has only one observation. Its antigen is unknown. Via MiXCR, TCRdb re-called the reads, giving one row per CDR3 protein. The sample includes roughly 630,000 distinct CDR3 sequences, more than 20% of them seen just once. Germline V gene data show CDR1 as DFQATT and CDR2 as SNEGSKA (reference sequence). V lost 7 bases to trimming and J lost 6 bases, with 16 bases between them. This CDR3 has 13 amino acids. Sequencing was performed on CD8+ T cells from PBMCs. The receptor was derived from a human donor in good health (CMV status not recorded). Some clones in this sample may be carry-over from other donors' samples. The V call is TRBV20-1, the J call TRBJ2-1, with D perhaps matching TRBD1 or TRBD2 (5 bases each). CDR3 coding DNA: TGCAGTGAGGGACCAAAGACGGTCAATGAGCAGTTCTTC. Translating gives CSEGPKTVNEQFF.